This TCR beta chain was recovered during a study of PD-1 blockade in classical Hodgkin lymphoma. The CDR3 is 15 residues long. Germline assignment: CDR1 KGHSH and CDR2 LQKENI. V shed 3 bases and J 4 bases; nucleotides not matched to a gene: 5. The protocol was immunoSEQ multiplex PCR, while the TCRdb copy is restricted to in-frame clones and leaves out a portion. This table holds 31,000 or so clones, 85% found once. In every patient, relapse followed autologous stem cell transplantation, while exposure to brentuximab vedotin differed. Out of thawed PBMCs, magnetic negative selection purified CD4+ T cells.

The starting material was CD4+ T cells from blood, obtained at baseline. The rearrangement uses TRBV18 and TRBJ2-3; 9 positions agree with TRBD2. This sequence was found in a human donor with classical Hodgkin lymphoma. In DNA form, the CDR3 reads TGTGCCAGCTCACCGAGAAGCGGGAGGTCAGATACGCAGTATTTT. Amino acid sequence: CASSPRSGRSDTQYF.